The 19 T cell receptor beta chains listed next were all sequenced from one sample in a study of cytomegalovirus exposure and HLA in healthy donors (dated by TCRdb to the late 2010s). Libraries were built with the immunoSEQ multiplex PCR assay. The multiplex PCR relied on a mix of 60 forward primers for TCR Vbeta segments and 13 reverse primers for TCR Jbeta segments. TCRdb's version of the immuneACCESS table is confined to in-frame rearrangements and falls short of the full clone set. An unresolved V gene accounts for under half of the shortfall where checked; the remainder is of unknown origin. The sample has just over 150,000 clones on record. The ten largest clones capture 1.3% of the sample. The sequenced sample consisted of PBMCs. The source of these receptors is a woman aged 60-75 years in good health and CMV-seronegative.

The chain links TRBV2 to TRBJ2-2; D gene ambiguous. Germline V gene data show CDR1 as SNHLY and CDR2 as FYNNEI. Trimming left V 5 bases short and J 2 bases short, with 3 bases between. The CDR3 has 12 residues. The DNA for the CDR3 is TGTGCCAGCAGTCTAAACACCGGGGAGCTGTTTTTT. It specifies CASSLNTGELFF. Complete variable domain (other parts from reference TRBV2 and TRBJ2-2): EPEVTQTPSHQVTQMGQEVILRCVPISNHLYFYWYRQILGQKVEFLVSFYNNEISEKSEIFDDQFSVERPDGSNFTLKIRSTKLEDSAMYFCASSLNTGELFFGEGSRLTVL.

The V call is TRBV30, the J call TRBJ1-5, with 9 bases fitting TRBD1. The germline CDR1 and CDR2 sequences are GTSNPN and SVGIG (reference sequence). The CDR3 totals 15 residues. With V trimmed by 3 bases and J by 5 bases, 8 bases remained unmatched. The CDR3 bases are TGTGCCTGGAGCGCCGGGACAGGGACGTATCAGCCCCAGCATTTT. Its protein product is CAWSAGTGTYQPQHF.

Turning to this clone: This likely comes from a read error, as the CDR3 has no conserved phenylalanine or tryptophan at its end. The DNA is left out, because the CDR3 cannot be placed on it with certainty; the CDR3 is given as TCRdb lists it. This chain connects TRBV5-6 to TRBJ2-3; the table's D call of TRBD1 was not tested on the DNA. The germline CDR1 and CDR2 sequences are SGHDT and YYEEEE. With termini counted, the CDR3 has 9 amino acids. The CDR3 reads CASSQSRGT.

The chain carries TRBV10-1 and TRBJ2-1; TRBD2 might be the D (6 bases). Trimming took off 0 bases at V and 4 bases at J, with 19 bases between the two ends. CDR3 length: 18 amino acids. Germline CDR1 is WNHNN and CDR2 is SYGVQD (reference sequence). This CDR3 reads CASSESRTQEGRYNEQFF. The CDR3 DNA is TGCGCCAGCAGTGAGTCCAGGACACAGGAGGGGAGATACAATGAGCAGTTCTTC.

CDR3 loop: CASSRGTGSSGANVLTF. The CDR3 bases are TGCGCCAGCAGCAGAGGGACAGGGAGCTCTGGGGCCAACGTCCTGACTTTC. This chain joins TRBV5-1 and TRBJ2-6; 9 positions match TRBD1. J lost 0 bases, V lost 4 bases, and 5 bases had no gene match. Germline CDR1 SGHRS, CDR2 YFSETQ. CDR3 length: 17 residues.

This chain links TRBV5-4 with TRBJ2-7; 7 bases are shared with TRBD1. Germline loops: CDR1 SGHNT, CDR2 YYREEE (reference sequence). CDR3 length equals 14 residues. Trimming at V came to 5 bases and at J to 2 bases, leaving 7 bases not matched to a gene. The CDR3 protein is CASSSPGGAYEQYF. CDR3 nucleotides: TGTGCCAGCAGTTCACCAGGGGGAGCCTACGAGCAGTACTTC. Complete variable domain (other parts from reference TRBV5-4 and TRBJ2-7): ETGVTQSPTHLIKTRGQQVTLRCSSQSGHNTVSWYQQALGQGPQFIFQYYREEENGRGNFPPRFSGLQFPNYSSELNVNALELDDSALYLCASSSPGGAYEQYFGPGTRLTVT.

The chain joins TRBV5-6 to TRBJ1-1; no definite D call. CDR1 and CDR2 from the germline V gene are SGHDT and YYEEEE. Trimming removed 2 bases at V and 8 bases at J, with 7 bases between. CDR3 length: 11 amino acids. CDR3 DNA sequence: TGTGCCAGCAGCTTTCGGAGAGAAGCTTTCTTT. Translated: CASSFRREAFF.

The rearrangement links TRBV29-1 to TRBJ1-3; the D gene is possibly TRBD1 (5 bases). The CDR3 sequence is 13 residues long. Between the trimmed V and J ends, which lost 7 bases and 0 bases, there was a span of 10 bases. Looked up from germline, CDR1 is SQVTM and CDR2 is ANQGSEA. The chain's CDR3 is CSGGTPSGNTIYF. Written as DNA, the CDR3 is TGCAGCGGGGGGACTCCCTCTGGAAACACCATATATTTT.

The gene calls are TRBV18 and TRBJ1-1, with D unresolved. The CDR3 length is 15 residues. V was trimmed by 4 bases and J by 1 base, leaving 13 bases between them. Germline values: CDR1 KGHSH, CDR2 LQKENI. For the CDR3, the DNA is TGTGCCAGCTCACTCTCGACAACGACGAACACTGAAGCTTTCTTT. Its protein is CASSLSTTTNTEAFF.

This chain connects TRBV12-5 to TRBJ2-7, with a weak D call TRBD1 (5 bases). The V end lost 0 bases, the J end lost 6 bases, and 9 bases lay between the germline ends. This CDR3 spans 13 amino acids. In germline, CDR1 is LGHNT, CDR2 FRNRAP. CDR3 protein: CASGLVVRAEQYF. The CDR3 region has the DNA TGTGCTAGTGGTTTGGTAGTCAGGGCCGAGCAGTACTTC.

V is TRBV20-1 and J is TRBJ2-1; tentatively, D is TRBD2 (6 bases). This CDR3 spans 11 amino acids. Germline V lookup: CDR1 DFQATT, CDR2 SNEGSKA (reference sequence). The CDR3 loop is CSWDLPSGQFF. The CDR3 DNA sequence: TGCAGCTGGGACTTACCCTCGGGGCAGTTCTTC.

Notes on this clone: An end of the junction differs from the germline gene, which may be a read error. The chain recombines TRBV27 with TRBJ2-7; possible D gene TRBD1, 6 bases. Germline CDR1 MNHEY, CDR2 SMNVEV (reference sequence). This CDR3 region has 16 residues. The CDR3 loop reads CASSLSPGTPPHGVNF. The CDR3 bases are TGTGCCAGCAGTTTATCCCCCGGGACACCCCCTCATGGCGTGAACTTC.

V gene TRBV5-1 combines with J gene TRBJ2-3, with TRBD2 identical over 9 bases. Losses at the gene ends were 3 bases for V and 1 base for J; bases not matched to a gene: 6. Germline V gene lookup returns CDR1 SGHRS and CDR2 YFSETQ. The CDR3 contains 16 residues. This CDR3 reads CASSSWVAGGTDTQYF. The CDR3 nucleotides are TGCGCCAGCAGCTCCTGGGTAGCGGGAGGCACAGATACGCAGTATTTT.

The V and J genes are TRBV5-1 and TRBJ1-1; possibly TRBD1 for D (5 bases). The germline V gene has CDR1 SGHRS and CDR2 YFSETQ. Deletions cut 0 bases from V and 3 bases from J, with 9 bases between. This CDR3 is built from 14 residues. Here the CDR3 DNA reads TGCGCCAGCAGCTTGGGGGGGAGGGACACTGAAGCTTTCTTT. This sequence encodes CASSLGGRDTEAFF.

This sequence joins TRBV6-6 and TRBJ2-7, with D possibly matching TRBD2 (6 bases). The ends were cut back, 6 bases at V and 0 bases at J, with 12 bases in the middle. The V gene's germline CDR1 is MNHNY and CDR2 SVGAGI (reference sequence). The CDR3 is made up of 14 amino acids. CDR3 sequence reads: CASRGTSSSYEQYF. The CDR3 nucleotides are TGTGCCAGCAGAGGGACTTCAAGCTCCTACGAGCAGTACTTC.

The V gene is TRBV2, the J gene TRBJ2-5; 10 bases map to TRBD2. The CDR3 is 17 residues long. V trimming: 3 bases; J trimming: 4 bases; junction bases outside the gene matches: 11. In germline, CDR1 is SNHLY, CDR2 FYNNEI. The DNA of the CDR3 is TGTGCCAGCAGTGAGAGTAGCGGGAGGCCCTCGATAGAGACCCAGTACTTC. Protein sequence: CASSESSGRPSIETQYF.

The chain carries TRBV2 and TRBJ1-3; D is possibly TRBD1 (5 bases). The CDR3 consists of 13 residues. The V gene's germline CDR1 is SNHLY and CDR2 FYNNEI. With 7 bases removed from V and 2 bases from J, the gap between germline ends came to 9 bases. The CDR3 here is CASKRQTGNTIYF. The CDR3 coding sequence is TGTGCCAGCAAGAGACAGACTGGAAACACCATATATTTT.

The chain uses TRBV5-1 and TRBJ2-7; D is ambiguous. The CDR3 is made up of 15 amino acids. Germline V CDR1 and CDR2: SGHRS, YFSETQ. The V and J ends lost 0 bases and 6 bases respectively, with 16 bases between them. CDR3 in amino acids: CASSLATMSGSEQYF. CDR3 nucleotide sequence: TGCGCCAGCAGCTTGGCAACAATGTCGGGTTCCGAGCAGTACTTC.

This rearrangement joins TRBV7-9 to TRBJ1-2; a possible D gene is TRBD1 (5 bases). This CDR3 is built from 15 residues. Trimming shortened V by 3 bases and J by 1 base, and 12 bases separated the two germline ends. Germline CDR1 and CDR2: SEHNR and FQNEAQ (reference sequence). The DNA for the CDR3 is TGTGCCAGCAGCTTCGGGGGAGGGCTTAACTATGGCTACACCTTC. As protein: CASSFGGGLNYGYTF.